This is a list of T cell receptor beta chains from one sample in a study of blood T cell repertoires in COVID-19. TCRdb keeps only in-frame clones here, not all; method: immunoSEQ multiplex PCR. Among about 76,000 clones listed, about 85% were seen once. The specimen was peripheral blood. The receptors here all came from a man aged 55 to 70 with COVID-19, enrolled during active disease. Both conserved end residues are trimmed from each CDR3. The D gene is left open where the match is weak. A clone size is listed for some rows: how often the clone was seen (once, few, many), or a class if it is expanded.

j_call v_call d_call clone_size cdr3_aa
TRBJ2-7 TRBV9 NA few ASSVSGLSDEQY
TRBJ1-3 TRBV30 TRBD1 NA AGGTGDGGTIY
TRBJ1-2 TRBV29-1 NA NA SAGLPLKYGYT
TRBJ2-1 TRBV4-2 NA NA ASSQGDTREQF
TRBJ2-2 TRBV14 NA once ASSQSWRVSGELF
TRBJ2-1 TRBV5-6 TRBD2 once ASSSGTSVISSYNEQF
TRBJ1-1 TRBV7-2 NA NA ASSFPMGGAEAF
TRBJ1-2 TRBV11-1 TRBD1 NA ASGWRGGRGYT
TRBJ1-4 TRBV6-5 TRBD1 NA ASSYSIGTANEKLF
TRBJ2-1 TRBV4-1 NA NA ASSQERGNWRATLLDEQF
TRBJ2-5 TRBV19 TRBD2 NA ASSISGGALMAQETQY
TRBJ2-1 TRBV28 NA few ASYRGNEQF
TRBJ1-2 TRBV7-3 NA NA ASSFQENYGYT
TRBJ2-2 TRBV2 NA NA ASSERRLDTGELF
TRBJ2-3 TRBV21-1 NA NA ASSKALRRQGDYTDTQY
TRBJ1-1 TRBV28 TRBD1 NA ASRILRTGGFNTEAF
TRBJ2-7 TRBV5-1 NA NA ASSLGGVSYEQY
TRBJ1-4 TRBV5-4 TRBD1 NA ASSLGQGGEKLF
TRBJ2-2 TRBV2 TRBD2 NA ASSEYGLVFGGELF
TRBJ1-4 TRBV5-1 NA NA ASSNQDEKLF
TRBJ1-3 TRBV19 TRBD1 NA ASSYDRGLRNTIY
TRBJ2-3 TRBV19 NA NA ASSIGGSPSTDTQY
TRBJ2-2 TRBV7-6 TRBD2 NA ASSTLAGPNTGELF
TRBJ1-3 TRBV14 NA NA ASSQVIRNTIY
TRBJ2-6 TRBV12-3/TRBV12-4 NA NA AIRGFGANVLT
TRBJ1-2 TRBV28 NA NA ASSLRTRGGYT
TRBJ2-1 TRBV6-6 TRBD2 NA ASRRTRSVERGRNNEQF
TRBJ1-1 TRBV7-3 NA NA ASSLGGIPGTEAF
TRBJ1-1 TRBV7-6 NA NA ASSLNQGRTEAF
TRBJ2-6 TRBV6-6 NA NA ASSYEGGTGANVLT
TRBJ2-1 TRBV28 NA once ASRVGPNEQF
TRBJ1-1 TRBV30 NA few AWSVHGVTGEAF
TRBJ2-1 TRBV4-1 TRBD2 NA ASSQGLAGAYNEQF
TRBJ1-6 TRBV20-1 TRBD1 NA SASATGTANSPLH
TRBJ1-2 TRBV5-4 NA NA ASSLPPIEVYGYT
TRBJ2-2 TRBV3-1/TRBV3-2 NA NA ASSPAITGELF
TRBJ1-3 TRBV30 NA few AWNRVTGNTIY
TRBJ2-4 TRBV4-1 NA NA ASSQVAENIQY
TRBJ2-3 TRBV20-1 TRBD2 NA SASAGLGSITDTQY
TRBJ1-1 TRBV27 TRBD1 NA ASSLWGTGGNTEAF
TRBJ2-5 TRBV28 NA NA ASSLYTRRETQY